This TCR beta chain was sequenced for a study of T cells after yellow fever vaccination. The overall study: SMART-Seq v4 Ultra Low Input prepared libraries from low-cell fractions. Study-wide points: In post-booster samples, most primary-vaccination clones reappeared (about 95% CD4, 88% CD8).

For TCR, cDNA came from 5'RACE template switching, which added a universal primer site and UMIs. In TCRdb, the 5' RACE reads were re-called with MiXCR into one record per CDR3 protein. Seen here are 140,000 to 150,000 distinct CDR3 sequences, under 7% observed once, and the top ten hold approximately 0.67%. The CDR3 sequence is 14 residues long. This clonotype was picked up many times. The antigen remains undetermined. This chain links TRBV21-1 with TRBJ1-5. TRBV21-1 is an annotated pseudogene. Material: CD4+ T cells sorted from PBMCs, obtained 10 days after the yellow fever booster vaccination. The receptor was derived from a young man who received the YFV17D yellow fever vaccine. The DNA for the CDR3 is TGTGCCAGCAGCAAAGGCAGGCCGAATCAGCCCCAGCATTTT. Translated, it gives CASSKGRPNQPQHF.